This TCR beta chain came from a study of technical replicates of blood from a handful of donors. TCRdb keeps only in-frame clones here, not all; method: immunoSEQ multiplex PCR. The sample has 50,000 to 65,000 clones, 80% to 95% seen once. The CDR3 has 16 residues. The V end lost 1 base, the J end lost 0 bases, and 11 bases lay between the germline ends. Per the germline V gene, CDR1 is SGHVS and CDR2 is FNYEAQ. The gene calls are TRBV7-6 and TRBJ2-3; D may be TRBD2 (6 bases). The specimen was PBMCs. This receptor was obtained from a human donor in good health. Some clones in this sample may be carry-over from other donors' samples. The CDR3 sequence: CASSLEMRGSTDTQYF. DNA for the CDR3: TGTGCCAGCAGCTTAGAAATGCGGGGCAGCACAGATACGCAGTATTTT.